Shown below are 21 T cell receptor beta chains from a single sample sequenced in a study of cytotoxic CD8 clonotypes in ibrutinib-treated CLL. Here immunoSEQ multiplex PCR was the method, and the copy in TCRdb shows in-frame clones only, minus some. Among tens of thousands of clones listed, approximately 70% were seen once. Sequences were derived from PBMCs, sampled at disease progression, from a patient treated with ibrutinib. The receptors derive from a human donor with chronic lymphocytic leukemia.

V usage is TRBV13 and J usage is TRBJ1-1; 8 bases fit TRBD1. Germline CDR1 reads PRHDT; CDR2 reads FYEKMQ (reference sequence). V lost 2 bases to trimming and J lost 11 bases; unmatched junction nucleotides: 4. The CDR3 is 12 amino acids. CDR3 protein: CASSLNTGGAFF. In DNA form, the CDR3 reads TGTGCCAGCAGCTTAAATACAGGGGGGGCTTTCTTT.

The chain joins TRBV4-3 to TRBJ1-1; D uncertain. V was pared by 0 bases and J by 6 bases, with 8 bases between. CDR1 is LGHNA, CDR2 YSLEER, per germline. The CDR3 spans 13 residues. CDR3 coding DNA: TGCGCCAGCAGCCAAGACGGAGGCTCTGAAGCTTTCTTT. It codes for CASSQDGGSEAFF.

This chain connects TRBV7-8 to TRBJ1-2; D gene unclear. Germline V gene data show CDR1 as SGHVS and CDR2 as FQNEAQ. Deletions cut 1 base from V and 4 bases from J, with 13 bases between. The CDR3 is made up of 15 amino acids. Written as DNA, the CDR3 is TGTGCCAGCAGCTTAGTAGACGAAATTGGCTATGGCTACACCTTC. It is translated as CASSLVDEIGYGYTF.

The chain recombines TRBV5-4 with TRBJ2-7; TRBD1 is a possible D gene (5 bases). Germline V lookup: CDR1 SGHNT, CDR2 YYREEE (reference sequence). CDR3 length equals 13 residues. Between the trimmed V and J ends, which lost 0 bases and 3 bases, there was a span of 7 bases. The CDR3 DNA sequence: TGTGCCAGCAGCTTGGGGGGCTTCTACGAGCAGTACTTC. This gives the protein CASSLGGFYEQYF.

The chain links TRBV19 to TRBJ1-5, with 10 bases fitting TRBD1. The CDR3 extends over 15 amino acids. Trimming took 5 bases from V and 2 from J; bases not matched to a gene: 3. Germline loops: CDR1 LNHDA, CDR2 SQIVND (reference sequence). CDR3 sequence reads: CASSRGTGGNQPQHF. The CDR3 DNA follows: TGTGCCAGTAGTCGCGGGACAGGGGGCAATCAGCCCCAGCATTTT. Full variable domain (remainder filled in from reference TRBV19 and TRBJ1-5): DGGITQSPKYLFRKEGQNVTLSCEQNLNHDAMYWYRQDPGQGLRLIYYSQIVNDFQKGDIAEGYSVSREKKESFPLTVTSAQKNPTAFYLCASSRGTGGNQPQHFGDGTRLSIL.

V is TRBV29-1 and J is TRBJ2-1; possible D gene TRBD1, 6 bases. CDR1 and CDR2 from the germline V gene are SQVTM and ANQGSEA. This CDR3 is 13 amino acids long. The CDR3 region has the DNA TGCACCCTAAGTGGGGGCCCCTACAATGAGCAGTTCTTC. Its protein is CTLSGGPYNEQFF.

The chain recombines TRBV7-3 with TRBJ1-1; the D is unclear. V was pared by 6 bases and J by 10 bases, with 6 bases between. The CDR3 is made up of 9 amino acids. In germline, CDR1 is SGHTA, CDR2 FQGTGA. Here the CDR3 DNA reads TGTGCCAGCAGACCAACAGCTTTCTTT. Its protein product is CASRPTAFF.

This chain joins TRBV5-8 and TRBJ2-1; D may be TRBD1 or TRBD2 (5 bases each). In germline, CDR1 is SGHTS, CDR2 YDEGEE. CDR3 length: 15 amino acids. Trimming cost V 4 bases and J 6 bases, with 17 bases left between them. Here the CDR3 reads CASSPGTHKSNEQFF. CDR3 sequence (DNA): TGTGCCAGCAGCCCTGGGACCCATAAGTCCAATGAGCAGTTCTTC. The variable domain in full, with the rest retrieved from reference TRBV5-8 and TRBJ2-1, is EAGVTQSPTHLIKTRGQQATLRCSPISGHTSVYWYQQALGLGLQFLLWYDEGEERNRGNFPPRFSGRQFPNYSSELNVNALELEDSALYLCASSPGTHKSNEQFFGPGTRLTVL.

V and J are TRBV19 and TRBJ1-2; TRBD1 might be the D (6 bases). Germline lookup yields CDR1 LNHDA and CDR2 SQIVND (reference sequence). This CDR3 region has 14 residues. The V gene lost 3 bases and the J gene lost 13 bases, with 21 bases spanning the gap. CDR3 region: CASSMGQGTSVSTF. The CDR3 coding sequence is TGTGCCAGTAGTATGGGGCAGGGGACCAGCGTGAGCACCTTC.

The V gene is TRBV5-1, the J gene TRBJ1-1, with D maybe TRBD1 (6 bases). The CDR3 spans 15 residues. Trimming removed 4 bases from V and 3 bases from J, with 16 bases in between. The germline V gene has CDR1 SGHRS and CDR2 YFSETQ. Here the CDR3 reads CASSPGGGGYTEAFF. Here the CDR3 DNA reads TGCGCCAGCAGCCCCGGAGGGGGGGGTTACACTGAAGCTTTCTTT.

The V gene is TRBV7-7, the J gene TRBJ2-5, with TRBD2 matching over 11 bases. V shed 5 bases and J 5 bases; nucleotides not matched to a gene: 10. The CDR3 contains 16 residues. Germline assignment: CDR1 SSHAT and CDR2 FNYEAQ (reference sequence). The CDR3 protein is CASSPNSGGAGETQYF. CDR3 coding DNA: TGTGCCAGCAGCCCCAATAGCGGGGGGGCCGGGGAGACCCAGTACTTC. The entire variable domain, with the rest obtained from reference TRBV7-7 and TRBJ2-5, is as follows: GAGVSQSPRYKVTKRGQDVTLRCDPISSHATLYWYQQALGQGPEFLTYFNYEAQPDKSGLPSDRFSAERPEGSISTLTIQRTEQRDSAMYRCASSPNSGGAGETQYFGPGTRLLVL.

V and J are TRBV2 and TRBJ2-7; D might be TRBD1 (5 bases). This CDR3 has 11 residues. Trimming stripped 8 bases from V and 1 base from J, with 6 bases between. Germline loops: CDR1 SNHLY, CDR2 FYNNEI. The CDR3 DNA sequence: TGTGCCAGCCGACAGTCCTACGAGCAGTACTTC. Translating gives CASRQSYEQYF.

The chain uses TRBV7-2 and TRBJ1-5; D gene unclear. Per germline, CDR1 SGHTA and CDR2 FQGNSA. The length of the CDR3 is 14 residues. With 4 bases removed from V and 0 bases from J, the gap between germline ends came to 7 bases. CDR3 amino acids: CASSSGDSNQPQHF. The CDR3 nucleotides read TGTGCCAGCAGCTCCGGCGATAGCAATCAGCCCCAGCATTTT.

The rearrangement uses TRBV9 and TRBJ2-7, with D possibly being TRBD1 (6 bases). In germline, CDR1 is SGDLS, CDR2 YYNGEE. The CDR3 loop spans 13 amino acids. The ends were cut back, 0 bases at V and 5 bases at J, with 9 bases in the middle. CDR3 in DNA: TGTGCCAGCAGCGTAGGGGGGACAAACGAGCAGTACTTC. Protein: CASSVGGTNEQYF.

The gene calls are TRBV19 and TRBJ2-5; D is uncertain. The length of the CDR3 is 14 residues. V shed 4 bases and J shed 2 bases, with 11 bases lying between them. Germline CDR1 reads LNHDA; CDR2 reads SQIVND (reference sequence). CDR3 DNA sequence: TGTGCCAGTAGTAGCCGGGCCCAACAAGAGACCCAGTACTTC. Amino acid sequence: CASSSRAQQETQYF.

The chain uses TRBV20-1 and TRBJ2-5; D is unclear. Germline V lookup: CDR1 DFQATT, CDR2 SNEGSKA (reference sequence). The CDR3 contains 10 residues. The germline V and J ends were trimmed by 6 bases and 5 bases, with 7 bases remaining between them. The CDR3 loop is CSARWETQYF. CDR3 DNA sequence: TGCAGTGCAAGATGGGAGACCCAGTACTTC.

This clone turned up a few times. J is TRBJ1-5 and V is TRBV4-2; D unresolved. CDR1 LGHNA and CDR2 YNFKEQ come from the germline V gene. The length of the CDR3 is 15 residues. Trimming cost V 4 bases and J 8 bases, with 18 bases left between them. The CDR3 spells CASSPRPVSNEPQHF. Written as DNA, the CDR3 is TGTGCCAGCAGCCCGCGACCGGTATCAAACGAGCCCCAGCATTTT.

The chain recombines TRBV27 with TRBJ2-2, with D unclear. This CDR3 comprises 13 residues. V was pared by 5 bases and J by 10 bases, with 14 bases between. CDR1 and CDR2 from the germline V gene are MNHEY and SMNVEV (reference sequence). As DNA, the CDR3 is TGTGCCAGCAGTGGTGACTCCACAGAGGAGCTGTTTTTT. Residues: CASSGDSTEELFF.

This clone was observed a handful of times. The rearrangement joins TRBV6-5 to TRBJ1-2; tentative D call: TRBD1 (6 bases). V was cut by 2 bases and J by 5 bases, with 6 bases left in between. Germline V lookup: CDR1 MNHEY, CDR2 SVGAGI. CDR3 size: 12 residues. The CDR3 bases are TGTGCCAGCAGTTACAGGGGGTATGGCTACACCTTC. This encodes CASSYRGYGYTF.

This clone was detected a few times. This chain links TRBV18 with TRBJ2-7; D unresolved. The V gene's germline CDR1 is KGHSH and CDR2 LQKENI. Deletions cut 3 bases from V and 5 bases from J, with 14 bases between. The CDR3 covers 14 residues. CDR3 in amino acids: CASSPVPRSHEQYF. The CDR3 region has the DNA TGTGCCAGCTCACCGGTACCAAGGTCCCACGAGCAGTACTTC.

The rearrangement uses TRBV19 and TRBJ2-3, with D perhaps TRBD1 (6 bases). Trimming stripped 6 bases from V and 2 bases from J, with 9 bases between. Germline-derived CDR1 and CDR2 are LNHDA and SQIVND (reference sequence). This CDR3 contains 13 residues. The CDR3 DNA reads TGTGCCAGTAGAAGGGGGTCCACAGATACGCAGTATTTT. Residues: CASRRGSTDTQYF.